This paragraph covers one TCR beta chain sequence. The antigen is not known. The data were obtained in a study of T cell responses to AZD1222 COVID-19 vaccine. Produced via immunoSEQ multiplex PCR; TCRdb's table is partial and in-frame only. This table has roughly 140,000 clones, around 91% appearing once. Study results and limitations: Only after the peak T cell response were repertoires sampled. Seropositive at baseline were only a handful of AZD1222 recipients.

Germline-derived CDR1 and CDR2 are MDHEN and SYDVKM. The CDR3 has 15 residues. V was shortened by 2 bases and J by 4 bases, with 13 bases between the two germline ends. This TCR was sampled from an adult in good health. Sequencing used peripheral blood, obtained on day 0 of AZD1222 vaccination. The J gene is TRBJ2-3, the V gene TRBV28; either TRBD1 or TRBD2 may fit D (5 bases each). CDR3 residues: CASSLGTSRPDTQYF. The CDR3 DNA follows: TGTGCCAGCAGTTTAGGGACCTCAAGACCAGATACGCAGTATTTT.